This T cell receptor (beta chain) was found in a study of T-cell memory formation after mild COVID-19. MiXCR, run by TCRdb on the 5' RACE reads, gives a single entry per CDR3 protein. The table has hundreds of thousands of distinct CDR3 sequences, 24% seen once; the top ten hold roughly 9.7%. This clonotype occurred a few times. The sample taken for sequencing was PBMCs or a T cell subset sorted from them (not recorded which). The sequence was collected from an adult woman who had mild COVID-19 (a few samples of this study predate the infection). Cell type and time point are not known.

The CDR3 DNA is TGTGCCAGCAGCGTAGGGCAGGGGGCGTTGAACACTGAAGCTTTCTTT. This gives the protein CASSVGQGALNTEAFF. The rearrangement joins TRBV9 to TRBJ1-1, with 8 bases fitting TRBD1. Germline trimming cut 0 bases from V and 0 bases from J; bases unmatched to any gene: 4. The CDR3 has 16 residues. CDR1 and CDR2 (germline): SGDLS, YYNGEE.